The entry below gives a single T cell receptor beta chain sequence along with its context. This entry belongs to a study of technical replicates of blood from a handful of donors. Sequencing was performed with immunoSEQ multiplex PCR; in TCRdb, only in-frame clones are kept and a portion is missing. This table has tens of thousands of clones, roughly 92% appearing once. Per the germline V gene, CDR1 is MNHEY and CDR2 is SVGAGI. The CDR3 contains 15 residues. V was pared by 6 bases and J by 0 bases, with 15 bases between. This TCR was recovered from a human donor in good health. Sequencing was performed on T cells isolated from PBMCs. The V gene is TRBV6-5, the J gene TRBJ2-7; D gene unclear. The CDR3 DNA follows: TGTGCCAGCAGCCCCATTGATCGAGACTCCTACGAGCAGTACTTC. Encoded protein: CASSPIDRDSYEQYF.